Listed here are 2 T cell receptor beta chains from one sample, sequenced in a study of T cell repertoires in urothelial bladder cancer. Some clones are missing from TCRdb's copy, which holds only in-frame ones; the method was immunoSEQ multiplex PCR. The sample holds about 6,400 clones, 71% seen once. Sequences were obtained from tumor-infiltrating cells from bladder cancer. The receptors were sampled from a human donor with urothelial carcinoma.

This clone was found a few times. V and J are TRBV6-1 and TRBJ2-3; TRBD2 matches 11 bases. CDR3 length: 15 amino acids. The V and J ends lost 4 bases and 3 bases, in that order; junction bases with no gene match: 3. CDR1 is MNHNS, CDR2 SASEGT, per germline. The CDR3 protein is CASSVTSGVTDTQYF. CDR3 sequence (DNA): TGTGCCAGCAGTGTGACTAGCGGGGTTACAGATACGCAGTATTTT.

This clone was seen only a few times. The V gene is TRBV6-1, the J gene TRBJ1-6; 8 bases align to TRBD1. V shed 2 bases, J shed 10 bases, and the junction held 7 bases outside the gene matches. The germline gives CDR1 MNHNS, CDR2 SASEGT. The CDR3 is made up of 15 amino acids. The CDR3 protein is CASSEQWTGQSPLHF. CDR3 coding DNA: TGTGCCAGCAGTGAACAGTGGACAGGGCAATCACCCCTCCACTTT.